These 9 T cell receptor beta chains came from one sample sequenced in a study of cytomegalovirus exposure and HLA in healthy donors. TCRdb keeps only in-frame clones here, not all; method: immunoSEQ multiplex PCR. Of 50,000 to 65,000 clones listed, roughly 89% are singletons. The sample taken for sequencing was PBMCs. Every receptor here comes from a woman aged 18-29 years in good health and CMV-seronegative.

CDR3 in DNA: TGTGCCAGCAGTTTAGCGGGAGTTTTCGATGAGCAGTTCTTC. It is translated as CASSLAGVFDEQFF. The chain uses TRBV28 and TRBJ2-1, with TRBD2 identical over 7 bases. This CDR3 has 14 residues. Germline V gene data show CDR1 as MDHEN and CDR2 as SYDVKM. The V segment lost 2 bases and the J segment 8 bases; nucleotides outside the gene matches: 6.

The chain employs TRBV6-1 and TRBJ1-5; D remains ambiguous. The CDR3 extends over 14 amino acids. V lost 6 bases and J lost 7, with 16 bases in between. From germline, CDR1 is MNHNS and CDR2 SASEGT. The CDR3 nucleotides are TGTGCCAGCAGACCGGGAGGGATCGAACAGCCCCAGCATTTT. Protein: CASRPGGIEQPQHF.

The genes are TRBV29-1 and TRBJ2-3, with D possibly TRBD2 on 5 matching bases. The germline V and J ends were trimmed by 7 bases and 2 bases, with 13 bases remaining between them. The length of the CDR3 is 13 residues. CDR1 and CDR2 from the germline V gene are SQVTM and ANQGSEA. The CDR3 DNA sequence: TGCAGCGGAACAGCGGCTAACACAGATACGCAGTATTTT. Translation: CSGTAANTDTQYF.

The chain recombines TRBV29-1 with TRBJ2-1, with D possibly matching TRBD2 (5 bases). V shed 4 bases and J shed 5 bases, with 12 bases lying between them. The germline V gene encodes CDR1 SQVTM and CDR2 ANQGSEA. The CDR3 loop spans 13 amino acids. CDR3 bases: TGCAGCGTTGTGAGGGCTAGCAACAATGAGCAGTTCTTC. Translating it yields CSVVRASNNEQFF.

This clone occurred once. CDR3 bases: TGCGCCAGCAGCCAAGCCAGTTCTAGCGGCAATGAGCAGTTCTTC. It encodes CASSQASSSGNEQFF. The chain recombines TRBV4-1 with TRBJ2-1, with 7 bases aligning to TRBD2. Per germline, CDR1 MGHRA and CDR2 YSYEKL. The CDR3 is 15 residues long. Unmatched junction bases numbered 6, after V lost 1 base and J lost 6 bases.

This chain links TRBV5-1 with TRBJ2-7, with D perhaps matching TRBD1 (6 bases). The CDR3 length is 15 residues. V was shortened by 4 bases and J by 0 bases, with 14 bases between the two germline ends. Germline-derived CDR1 and CDR2 are SGHRS and YFSETQ. As DNA, the CDR3 is TGCGCCAGCAGCGCAAGTCCGGACAGCTCCTACGAGCAGTACTTC. Amino acid sequence: CASSASPDSSYEQYF.

The chain is built from TRBV7-2 and TRBJ2-5; 9 bases align to TRBD2. Trimming removed 1 base from V and 3 bases from J; junction bases left unmatched: 0. The CDR3 runs 14 residues. Germline assignment: CDR1 SGHTA and CDR2 FQGNSA. CDR3 amino acids: CASSLERGEETQYF. In nucleotides, the CDR3 is TGTGCCAGCAGCTTAGAGCGGGGGGAAGAGACCCAGTACTTC.

This sequence joins TRBV30 and TRBJ1-2, with D possibly TRBD1 on 5 matching bases. The germline CDR1 and CDR2 sequences are GTSNPN and SVGIG (reference sequence). V dropped 0 bases and J dropped 8 bases, with 13 bases sitting between them. The length of the CDR3 is 13 residues. The CDR3 region is CAWSVRQGRGYTF. Here the CDR3 DNA reads TGTGCCTGGAGTGTAAGGCAGGGCCGGGGCTACACCTTC. Full variable domain (rest looked up from reference TRBV30 and TRBJ1-2): SQTIHQWPATLVQPVGSPLSLECTVEGTSNPNLYWYRQAAGRGLQLLFYSVGIGQISSEVPQNLSASRPQDRQFILSSKKLLLSDSGFYLCAWSVRQGRGYTFGSGTRLTVV.

The V gene is TRBV2, the J gene TRBJ1-1; 10 nucleotides line up with TRBD1. The trim removed 6 bases at V and 1 base at J, leaving 2 bases unmatched. The CDR3 runs 14 residues. CDR1 and CDR2 from the germline V gene are SNHLY and FYNNEI. This CDR3 is CASRGTGANTEAFF. The CDR3 nucleotides read TGTGCCAGCAGGGGGACAGGGGCGAACACTGAAGCTTTCTTT.